This TCR beta chain was identified during a study of a mutant IDH1 vaccine in newly diagnosed glioma. The wider study: Of treated patients, approximately 60% were men and roughly 38% women, averaging roughly 37 years. Before enrollment, patients got radiotherapy alone, temozolomide alone, or mostly the combination. Week 35 was assigned to visit V12, and week 47 was assigned to visit V13.

Sequencing was performed with immunoSEQ multiplex PCR; in TCRdb, only in-frame clones are kept and a portion is missing. This table holds 90,000 to 100,000 clones, just under 90% found once. With regard to this clone: Its target is unknown.

Specified time point: week 47, end of study. With topical imiquimod, each dose of the vaccine consisted of 300 ug of mutant IDH1 20-mer peptide. General study results and limits: Apparently, pseudoprogression bore no relation to changes among the top peripheral T cell clonotypes.

The sample here was PBMCs, taken from a glioma patient whose treatment included an IDH1 peptide vaccine. The TCR originated in a woman aged 45 to 65 with glioma.

The chain's CDR3 is CASSPTSGSVYYEQYF. As DNA, the CDR3 is TGCGCCAGCAGCCCGACTAGCGGGAGCGTTTACTACGAGCAGTACTTC. The V call is TRBV5-1, the J call TRBJ2-7, with 12 bases aligning to TRBD2. The ends lost 4 bases at V and 3 bases at J; junction bases unmatched: 8. This CDR3 is 16 amino acids long. Germline CDR1 reads SGHRS; CDR2 reads YFSETQ.